This T cell receptor (beta chain) appears in the sequencing data of a study of shared clonotypes between healthy human individuals. CD4+ cells underwent separation, giving CD45RA+ naive and CD45RA-negative memory subsets. With respect to this clone: At the DNA level, this CDR3 is encoded by other sequences in the same sample as well.

TCRdb keeps only in-frame clones here, not all; method: immunoSEQ multiplex PCR. The repertoire holds some 2,400,000 clones, with 90% to 96% as singletons. V lost 0 bases, J lost 4 bases, and 13 bases lay in between. Per the germline V gene, CDR1 is GTSNPN and CDR2 is SVGIG (reference sequence). The CDR3 loop spans 15 amino acids. The origin of this receptor is a man aged 18 to 35 in good health. The specimen sequenced was naive CD4+ T cells sorted from blood. Sample subset: CD45RA+ positively selected. This sequence joins TRBV30 and TRBJ1-3, with a weak D call TRBD1 (5 bases). Here the CDR3 DNA reads TGTGCCTGGAGTGTACGGGGGGGAGCGGGAAACACCATATATTTT. This gives the protein CAWSVRGGAGNTIYF.